This T cell receptor beta chain was captured in a study of tumor-infiltrating lymphocytes in primary liver carcinoma. On the study more broadly: Tumor staging was T1-T3 N0M0; sizes spanned about 4.2 to 11 cm across.

The study's findings and limits: Just about 7.5-25% of leading clones were found in every one of five regions.

Bulk tissue was left unsorted, and RNA and DNA were co-extracted from roughly 20-30 mg of it. Primary liver carcinoma, confirmed by histopathology, was surgically resected. This clonotype occurred many times. Antigen: not known. Making TCR beta cDNA involved roughly 500 ng total RNA and a constant-region primer. Libraries of TCR beta came from three nested multiplex PCR rounds with slightly modified ARM-PCR. Each CDR3 protein is one row after TCRdb ran MiXCR on the multiplex PCR reads. Of about 210,000 distinct CDR3 sequences detected, around four fifths appear once; the ten largest clones hold 15% to 20%. The source of this sequence is a man aged 35 to 55 with primary liver carcinoma and hepatitis B virus infection. The specimen sequenced was tumor tissue from primary liver carcinoma.

The CDR3 DNA sequence: TGCAGCGTTGAAGACTACAGGGGAAGGACCGGGGAGCTGTTTTTT. Residues: CSVEDYRGRTGELFF. The gene calls are TRBV29-1 and TRBJ2-2, with 7 positions matching TRBD1. CDR1 is SQVTM and CDR2 is ANQGSEA in the germline V gene. The CDR3 totals 15 residues. J was trimmed by 5 bases and V by 0 bases; bases with no gene match: 6.